A single sample gave rise to the 28 T cell receptor beta chains below, sequenced in a study of shared clonotypes between healthy human individuals. The method was immunoSEQ multiplex PCR; TCRdb's version includes in-frame clones alone and lacks a portion of them. The sample holds 980,000 or so clones; 76% are singletons and the top ten take about 1.5%. Sequencing was done on a sample of memory CD4+ T cells sorted from blood. Subset defined: CD45RA-negative fraction. These receptors all stem from a man between 18 and 35 years old in good health.

V is TRBV18 and J is TRBJ1-2; D is ambiguous. Germline V gene data show CDR1 as KGHSH and CDR2 as LQKENI. V was shortened by 1 base and J by 5 bases, with 17 bases between the two germline ends. The CDR3 contains 16 residues. For the CDR3, the DNA is TGTGCCAGCTCACCACGGGCGGCAACTCCGCCATATGGCTACACCTTC. As protein: CASSPRAATPPYGYTF.

J is TRBJ2-1 and V is TRBV28; no firm D call. CDR1 is MDHEN and CDR2 is SYDVKM in the germline V gene. V lost 3 bases, J lost 6 bases, and 21 bases lay in between. This CDR3 is 17 amino acids long. This CDR3 reads CASSFPFDQALGNEQFF. CDR3 sequence (DNA): TGTGCCAGCAGTTTCCCCTTTGATCAGGCCCTCGGCAATGAGCAGTTCTTC.

This rearrangement joins TRBV6-4 to TRBJ2-5, with 7 bases fitting TRBD1. Trimming removed 4 bases from V and 1 base from J; junction bases left unmatched: 6. There are 15 residues in the CDR3. CDR1 and CDR2 from the germline V gene are MRHNA and SNTAGT. The CDR3 reads CASSVRPGGQETQYF. The CDR3 DNA is TGTGCCAGCAGTGTGCGGCCAGGGGGCCAAGAGACCCAGTACTTC.

J is TRBJ2-5 and V is TRBV7-2; the D gene is possibly TRBD1 (5 bases). The CDR3 is 14 residues long. Trimming stripped 5 bases from V and 2 bases from J, with 12 bases between. Germline V gene sequence: CDR1 SGHTA, CDR2 FQGNSA. The CDR3, as DNA: TGTGCCAGCAGCCCAGACAGATGGCAAGAGACCCAGTACTTC. Amino acid sequence: CASSPDRWQETQYF.

V usage is TRBV5-4 and J usage is TRBJ2-3; the D gene could be TRBD1 or TRBD2 (5 bases each). Germline CDR1 reads SGHNT; CDR2 reads YYREEE (reference sequence). This CDR3 has 15 amino acids. V was clipped by 4 bases and J by 6 bases, with 18 bases between them. In DNA form, the CDR3 reads TGTGCCAGCAGCAACGGGGACCCTTTGGGGGATACGCAGTATTTT. Its protein product is CASSNGDPLGDTQYF.

This clone has more than one count but fewer than ten. Other DNA variants within this sample encode the same CDR3. The chain carries TRBV19 and TRBJ1-2, with TRBD1 matching over 9 bases. This CDR3 is built from 15 residues. Germline CDR1 is LNHDA and CDR2 is SQIVND (reference sequence). V trimming: 1 base; J trimming: 4 bases; junction bases outside the gene matches: 4. In nucleotides, the CDR3 is TGTGCCAGTAGTATAGGGGGACAGGGAAGCTATGGCTACACCTTC. This translates into CASSIGGQGSYGYTF. Using reference TRBV19 and TRBJ1-2 for the parts outside the CDR3, the full variable domain is DGGITQSPKYLFRKEGQNVTLSCEQNLNHDAMYWYRQDPGQGLRLIYYSQIVNDFQKGDIAEGYSVSREKKESFPLTVTSAQKNPTAFYLCASSIGGQGSYGYTFGSGTRLTVV.

The V and J genes are TRBV5-8 and TRBJ1-6; D ambiguous. The V and J ends lost 4 bases and 10 bases respectively, with 12 bases between them. The V gene's germline CDR1 is SGHTS and CDR2 YDEGEE. The CDR3 is 13 amino acids. CDR3 in amino acids: CASSQRGWSPLHF. The DNA of the CDR3 is TGTGCCAGCAGCCAGCGGGGTTGGTCACCCCTCCACTTT. Complete variable domain (other parts from reference TRBV5-8 and TRBJ1-6): EAGVTQSPTHLIKTRGQQATLRCSPISGHTSVYWYQQALGLGLQFLLWYDEGEERNRGNFPPRFSGRQFPNYSSELNVNALELEDSALYLCASSQRGWSPLHFGNGTRLTVT.

In its sample, this clone was seen a few times. This sequence joins TRBV5-1 and TRBJ1-5, with TRBD1 matching over 9 bases. In germline, CDR1 is SGHRS, CDR2 YFSETQ. The junction had 5 bases not matched to a gene; V was cut back by 3 bases and J by 4 bases. This CDR3 comprises 15 residues. The CDR3 DNA reads TGCGCCAGCAGCTGGAACGGACAGGGGAATCAGCCCCAGCATTTT. It specifies CASSWNGQGNQPQHF.

The rearrangement links TRBV19 to TRBJ1-5; D possibly corresponds to TRBD1 (6 bases). Between the trimmed V and J ends, which lost 4 bases and 3 bases, there was a span of 13 bases. This CDR3 has 15 amino acids. CDR1 LNHDA and CDR2 SQIVND come from the germline V gene (reference sequence). The CDR3 region has the DNA TGTGCCAGTAGTACTACAGGGTATACCAATCAGCCCCAGCATTTT. It is translated as CASSTTGYTNQPQHF.

The V and J genes are TRBV2 and TRBJ2-7; 11 positions agree with TRBD1. Trimming took 8 bases from V and 7 from J; bases not matched to a gene: 4. Per germline, CDR1 SNHLY and CDR2 FYNNEI. This CDR3 is 12 amino acids long. The CDR3 is CASADRGREQYF. CDR3 sequence (DNA): TGTGCCAGCGCGGACAGGGGGCGAGAGCAGTACTTC.

V is TRBV7-2 and J is TRBJ1-2; D is undetermined. With 3 bases removed from V and 0 bases from J, the gap between germline ends came to 8 bases. The germline CDR1 and CDR2 sequences are SGHTA and FQGNSA. This CDR3 contains 14 residues. CDR3 nucleotides: TGTGCCAGCAGCTTCCTAGGGACTAACTATGGCTACACCTTC. Translated: CASSFLGTNYGYTF.

The chain recombines TRBV5-4 with TRBJ2-1; 10 bases are shared with TRBD1. Germline trimming cut 3 bases from V and 8 bases from J; bases unmatched to any gene: 2. Looked up from germline, CDR1 is SGHNT and CDR2 is YYREEE (reference sequence). The CDR3 length is 13 residues. CDR3 sequence reads: CASSSDRGHEQFF. The CDR3, as DNA: TGTGCCAGCAGCTCAGACAGGGGGCATGAGCAGTTCTTC.

The rearrangement uses TRBV10-2 and TRBJ2-1; TRBD1 agrees at 7 bases. V gave up 7 bases and J gave up 7 bases; unmatched junction bases: 13. This CDR3 contains 15 residues. Germline V CDR1 and CDR2: WSHSY, SAAADI. DNA for the CDR3: TGCGCCAGCAAGAGTGGGACAGTCGAGACGAATGAGCAGTTCTTC. Translated: CASKSGTVETNEQFF.

This rearrangement joins TRBV7-2 to TRBJ1-3; no definite D call. The CDR3 sequence is 16 residues long. Germline V gene lookup returns CDR1 SGHTA and CDR2 FQGNSA. The germline V and J ends were trimmed by 4 bases and 0 bases, with 13 bases remaining between them. Here the CDR3 reads CASSSTGSSSGNTIYF. CDR3 coding DNA: TGTGCCAGCAGCTCGACTGGTTCTAGCTCTGGAAACACCATATATTTT. Based on the CDR3 plus reference TRBV7-2 and TRBJ1-3, the full variable domain is GAGVSQSPSNKVTEKGKDVELRCDPISGHTALYWYRQSLGQGLEFLIYFQGNSAPDKSGLPSDRFSAERTGGSVSTLTIQRTQQEDSAVYLCASSSTGSSSGNTIYFGEGSWLTVV.

The rearrangement joins TRBV7-2 to TRBJ1-5; D is perhaps TRBD1 (5 bases). The length of the CDR3 is 16 residues. The V end lost 0 bases, the J end lost 1 base, and 10 bases lay between the germline ends. The germline gives CDR1 SGHTA, CDR2 FQGNSA. In DNA form, the CDR3 reads TGTGCCAGCAGCTTAGCAGGGGTACTGAGCAATCAGCCCCAGCATTTT. Translation: CASSLAGVLSNQPQHF.

The chain employs TRBV29-1 and TRBJ2-1; D may be TRBD2 (6 bases). Germline lookup yields CDR1 SQVTM and CDR2 ANQGSEA. This CDR3 is built from 14 residues. V was trimmed by 7 bases and J by 0 bases, leaving 13 bases between them. DNA of the CDR3: TGCAGCGCCCTTCGGGGGAGCTCCTACAATGAGCAGTTCTTC. Protein sequence: CSALRGSSYNEQFF.

V and J are TRBV10-1 and TRBJ2-7; unclear D gene. The CDR3 is 13 amino acids. Germline loops: CDR1 WNHNN, CDR2 SYGVQD (reference sequence). With 10 bases removed from V and 5 bases from J, the gap between germline ends came to 18 bases. In nucleotides, the CDR3 is TGCGCCAACCCGGGCACGGCCCCCCACGAGCAGTACTTC. Translated, it gives CANPGTAPHEQYF.

This chain uses TRBV5-5 with TRBJ1-2, with D possibly matching TRBD1 (5 bases). V was cut by 4 bases and J by 4 bases, with 14 bases left in between. The CDR3 consists of 14 residues. Germline V gene sequence: CDR1 SGHKS, CDR2 YYEKEE (reference sequence). The CDR3 region has the DNA TGTGCCAGCAGCGGCACCGGGACGGTCTATGGCTACACCTTC. Its protein product is CASSGTGTVYGYTF.

This chain links TRBV4-2 with TRBJ2-5; D perhaps matches TRBD2 (6 bases). The last part of the DNA fits TRBJ2-7 better; the J call may be wrong. The CDR3 totals 16 residues. From germline, CDR1 is LGHNA and CDR2 YNFKEQ. Here the CDR3 reads CASSQEPGGYSYEQYF. The CDR3 DNA reads as TGTGCCAGCAGCCAAGAGCCCGGGGGATACTCCTACGAGCAGTACTTC.

The chain is built from TRBV2 and TRBJ1-2; D unclear. CDR3 length: 13 residues. V gave up 4 bases and J gave up 0 bases, with 6 bases separating them. CDR1 is SNHLY, CDR2 FYNNEI, per germline. The CDR3 spells CASSAGANYGYTF. The CDR3 nucleotides read TGTGCCAGCAGTGCTGGAGCTAACTATGGCTACACCTTC.

The genes are TRBV19 and TRBJ1-5, with 9 bases matching TRBD1. CDR1 and CDR2 from the germline V gene are LNHDA and SQIVND (reference sequence). V lost 7 bases, J lost 7 bases, and 14 bases stayed unmatched. The CDR3 extends over 16 amino acids. For the CDR3, the DNA is TGTGCCAGTAAGCCGGGGCCGAACAGGGGGCCCCAGCCCCAGCATTTT. Translation gives CASKPGPNRGPQPQHF. Full variable domain (rest looked up from reference TRBV19 and TRBJ1-5): DGGITQSPKYLFRKEGQNVTLSCEQNLNHDAMYWYRQDPGQGLRLIYYSQIVNDFQKGDIAEGYSVSREKKESFPLTVTSAQKNPTAFYLCASKPGPNRGPQPQHFGDGTRLSIL.

The chain is built from TRBV6-1 and TRBJ1-2; no clear D. V lost 6 bases to trimming and J lost 5 bases, with 13 bases between them. Germline V gene lookup returns CDR1 MNHNS and CDR2 SASEGT. The CDR3 contains 13 residues. The chain's CDR3 is CASSLAPEYGYTF. The DNA for the CDR3 is TGTGCCAGCAGCCTAGCCCCAGAGTATGGCTACACCTTC.

Comment on this clone: This sequence may be a read error, since a much larger clone differs from it by one base. The chain combines TRBV5-1 with TRBJ1-3; TRBD1 agrees at 8 bases. The V gene's germline CDR1 is SGHRS and CDR2 YFSETQ. The CDR3 runs 15 residues. The trim removed 4 bases at V and 0 bases at J, leaving 3 bases unmatched. The CDR3 sequence: CASSPGQVSGNTIYF. As DNA, the CDR3 is TGCGCCAGCAGCCCGGGACAGGTCTCTGGAAACACCATATATTTT.

The rearrangement joins TRBV11-2 to TRBJ2-3; either TRBD1 or TRBD2 may fit D (5 bases each). Trimming stripped 5 bases from V and 10 bases from J, with 13 bases between. This CDR3 contains 12 residues. Germline assignment: CDR1 SGHAT and CDR2 FQNNGV. The CDR3 loop reads CASSPVRDAQYF. The CDR3 DNA reads TGTGCCAGCAGCCCGGTCCGGGACGCGCAGTATTTT. Combining the CDR3 with reference TRBV11-2 and TRBJ2-3 gives the whole variable domain EAGVAQSPRYKIIEKRQSVAFWCNPISGHATLYWYQQILGQGPKLLIQFQNNGVVDDSQLPKDRFSAERLKGVDSTLKIQPAKLEDSAVYLCASSPVRDAQYFGPGTRLTVL.

This clone showed up just a few times. Here the CDR3 DNA reads TGCGCCAGCAGCTTGGATTCGGGGGGTTTAGGAGCTTTCTTT. It yields the protein CASSLDSGGLGAFF. This sequence joins TRBV5-1 and TRBJ1-1; a possible D gene is TRBD1 (5 bases). The V gene lost 0 bases and the J gene lost 10 bases, with 16 bases spanning the gap. The germline CDR1 and CDR2 sequences are SGHRS and YFSETQ. There are 14 residues in the CDR3.

The V call is TRBV9, the J call TRBJ2-7; no clear D gene. V lost 0 bases, J lost 6 bases, and 10 bases lay in between. This CDR3 comprises 13 residues. Germline CDR1 reads SGDLS; CDR2 reads YYNGEE. The CDR3, as DNA: TGTGCCAGCAGCGTAGCCTTTAATAGCGAGCAGTACTTC. Protein product: CASSVAFNSEQYF.

The sample holds many counts of this clone. The V gene is TRBV20-1, the J gene TRBJ1-1, with D unresolved. Germline V CDR1 and CDR2: DFQATT, SNEGSKA (reference sequence). V was shortened by 3 bases and J by 7 bases, with 9 bases between the two germline ends. This CDR3 has 11 residues. The CDR3 DNA reads TGCAGTGCTAGCAGTGTCCGTGAAGCTTTCTTT. It specifies CSASSVREAFF.

This clone was counted only a few times. The chain carries TRBV19 and TRBJ1-1; D ambiguous. V was trimmed by 3 bases and J by 7 bases, leaving 9 bases between them. This CDR3 has 12 residues. Germline CDR1 is LNHDA and CDR2 is SQIVND (reference sequence). The chain's CDR3 is CASSIGVGEAFF. The CDR3 DNA follows: TGTGCCAGTAGTATCGGCGTCGGTGAAGCTTTCTTT.